Listed below are T cell receptor beta chains from one sample, sequenced in a study of CD8+CD57+ T cells in acquired aplastic anemia. Using its own MiXCR run on the reads, TCRdb lists one record per CDR3 protein. The sample shows hundreds of thousands of distinct CDR3 sequences, 56% of them seen only once. What was sequenced was sorted CD4+, CD8+, or CD8+CD57+ T cells (not recorded which) from PBMCs. The receptors originated from a human donor with severe aplastic anemia or a healthy control (not recorded which). The CDR3 runs from the conserved cysteine through the conserved F or W. A D gene is named only where the DNA matches it firmly. Size tells how often a clone was seen (once, few, many) or the class of an expanded clone, and some rows leave it out.

TRBV19	15	NA	TRBJ2-5	NA	TGTGCCAGTAGTACCGGGACTGGAGGTCGGGAGACCCAGTACTTC	CASSTGTGGRETQYF
TRBV20-1	15	TRBD2	TRBJ2-7	few	TGCAGTGCTAGAGATCAGCGGGGGGTCGGGTACGAGCAGTACTTC	CSARDQRGVGYEQYF
TRBV20-1	12	TRBD2	TRBJ2-7	NA	TGCAGTGCTAGAGCGGGGGGCTACGAGCAGTACTTC	CSARAGGYEQYF
TRBV4-3	15	NA	TRBJ2-7	NA	TGCGCCAGCAGCCAAGGTTTACGTTTAGCCCTGGAGCAGTACTTC	CASSQGLRLALEQYF
TRBV2	17	TRBD2	TRBJ2-3	many	TGTGCCAGCATTAAAAGCGGGGGGGCTGGGGGCACAGATACGCAGTATTTT	CASIKSGGAGGTDTQYF
TRBV7-9	16	NA	TRBJ2-3	NA	TGTGCCAGCAGCTACACTCGCGGGAAGGACACAGATACGCAGTATTTT	CASSYTRGKDTDTQYF
TRBV15	15	NA	TRBJ2-7	NA	TGTGCCACCAGCAGTGCTAGACAAGGGTTCTACGAGCAGTACTTC	CATSSARQGFYEQYF
TRBV19	14	TRBD1	TRBJ1-5	NA	TGTGCCTGGGTACGTACAGGGGGAAATCGGCCCCAGCATTTT	CAWVRTGGNRPQHF
TRBV14	13	NA	TRBJ1-2	NA	TGTGCCAGCAGCCAAGAGTCTGACTATGGCTACACCTTC	CASSQESDYGYTF
TRBV12-3/TRBV12-4	12	NA	TRBJ2-7	NA	TGTGCCAGCAGTGTGAGCTCCTACGAGCAGTACTTC	CASSVSSYEQYF
TRBV7-2	11	TRBD1	TRBJ1-1	NA	TGTGCCAGCAGCCGCAGGGGGGAAGCTTTCTTT	CASSRRGEAFF
TRBV6-4	13	NA	TRBJ1-6	few	TGTGCCAGCAGTGACAATAATAATTCACCCCTCCACTTT	CASSDNNNSPLHF
TRBV11-2	15	NA	TRBJ2-3	many	TGTGCCAGCAGCTTAGAGATACAGGGTACAGATACGCAGTATTTT	CASSLEIQGTDTQYF
TRBV13	18	TRBD1	TRBJ2-6	many	TGTGCCAGCAGCCCCCCCGGGACAGGCAACACTGGGGCCAACGTCCTGACTTTC	CASSPPGTGNTGANVLTF
TRBV20-1	13	NA	TRBJ2-1	NA	TGCAGTGCTAGACAAGACAGATACAATGAGCAGTTCTTC	CSARQDRYNEQFF
TRBV5-5	15	TRBD2	TRBJ2-7	NA	TGCGCCAGCAGACGTACCGGGACTACAGAATACGAGCAGTACTTC	CASRRTGTTEYEQYF
TRBV7-9	17	TRBD1	TRBJ1-1	once	TGTGCCAGCAGCACCCGGGACAGGGGTATTGAGAACACTGAAGCTTTCTTT	CASSTRDRGIENTEAFF
TRBV5-1	15	TRBD1	TRBJ2-7	NA	TGCGCCAGCAGCTTGGCTCCAGGGGGCTCCTATGAGCAGTACTTC	CASSLAPGGSYEQYF
TRBV20-1	15	NA	TRBJ2-1	NA	TGCAGTGCTAGAGGTGCCAAGGTCGGGGAGGTTGAGCAGTTCTTC	CSARGAKVGEVEQFF
TRBV7-2	13	NA	TRBJ2-7	NA	TGTGCCAGCAGCTTGGGGTCAGAATACGAGCAGTACTTC	CASSLGSEYEQYF
TRBV20-1	16	NA	TRBJ1-1	many	TGCAGTGCGCAGGTACAGGGCCGCATACTGAACACTGAAGCTTTCTTT	CSAQVQGRILNTEAFF
TRBV7-9	14	NA	TRBJ2-5	NA	TGTGCCAGCAGCTCCCGACAAAGGCAAGAGACCCAGTACTTC	CASSSRQRQETQYF
TRBV7-8	14	NA	TRBJ2-3	few	TGTGCCAGCCAGGGGGGAAGGGGCACAGATACGCAGTATTTT	CASQGGRGTDTQYF
TRBV29-1	15	NA	TRBJ2-1	NA	TGTGCCAGCAGCTTCGACAGGAGCTCCTACAATGAGCAGTTCTTC	CASSFDRSSYNEQFF
TRBV5-6	13	NA	TRBJ2-7	NA	TGTGCCAGCAGCTTAGTGGAGGATGGCGAGCAGTACTTC	CASSLVEDGEQYF
TRBV29-1	13	NA	TRBJ1-2	NA	TGCAGCGTTCCGCTAACAGGGTCCTATGGCTACACCTTC	CSVPLTGSYGYTF
TRBV5-6	16	NA	TRBJ1-3	NA	TGTGCCAGCAGCTTGGCAGGGCAGGGCTCTGGAAACACCATATATTTT	CASSLAGQGSGNTIYF
TRBV15	12	NA	TRBJ2-7	NA	TGTGCCACCAGCAGAGATTACTACGAGCAGTACTTC	CATSRDYYEQYF
TRBV7-2	17	TRBD1	TRBJ2-2	once	TGTGCCAGCAGTCTAAACGGACAGGGAAGTCACACCGGGGAGCTGTTTTTT	CASSLNGQGSHTGELFF
TRBV20-1	14	TRBD2	TRBJ2-1	NA	TGCAGTGCTAGGCGGGGGGGCGTTGACAATGAGCAGTTCTTC	CSARRGGVDNEQFF
TRBV2	14	NA	TRBJ1-1	NA	TGTGCCAGCAGCGTAAGGGCGATGAACACTGAAGCTTTCTTT	CASSVRAMNTEAFF
TRBV7-2	14	NA	TRBJ2-6	NA	TGTGCCAGCAGCTTTTTAGCTGGGGCCAACGTCCTGACTTTC	CASSFLAGANVLTF
TRBV6-6	12	NA	TRBJ1-5	many	TGTGCCAGCAGTTCGACAGGAACAGCCCAGCATTTT	CASSSTGTAQHF
TRBV20-1	13	NA	TRBJ1-6	few	TGCAGTGCTAGTGGAAGACATAATTCACCCCTCCACTTT	CSASGRHNSPLHF
TRBV4-2	13	NA	TRBJ1-1	many	TGTGCCAGCAGCCAAGAAGGGTACACTGAAGCTTTCTTT	CASSQEGYTEAFF
TRBV13	14	NA	TRBJ2-1	few	TGTGCCAGCAGCGCGCAAGGGGGGTACAATGAGCAGTTCTTC	CASSAQGGYNEQFF
TRBV2	16	NA	TRBJ1-4	many	TGTGCCAGCAGGACCCCCGGGCGGGGTGGAAATGAAAAACTGTTTTTT	CASRTPGRGGNEKLFF
TRBV7-8	16	TRBD2	TRBJ2-3	NA	TGTGCCAGCAGCTTAGGGCTAGCGGGGGTGGGAGATACGCAGTATTTT	CASSLGLAGVGDTQYF
TRBV10-3	14	NA	TRBJ1-5	few	TGTGCCATCAGTGACCTGAGGGAGGATCAGCCCCAGCATTTT	CAISDLREDQPQHF
TRBV7-3	12	NA	TRBJ1-2	NA	TGTGCCAGCAGCTTAGCGGCAGGGGGCTACACCTTC	CASSLAAGGYTF
TRBV7-3	14	NA	TRBJ2-1	NA	TGTGCCAGCAGCCCTGAGGACGTCTCCAATGAGCAGTTCTTC	CASSPEDVSNEQFF
TRBV6-2/TRBV6-3	13	NA	TRBJ2-7	many	TGTGCCAGCAGTTACTCGACTCCCTACGAGCAGTACTTC	CASSYSTPYEQYF
TRBV24-1	16	NA	TRBJ2-3	NA	TGTGCCACCAGTGATTTTAAAGGGGGTGGGACAGATACGCAGTATTTT	CATSDFKGGGTDTQYF
TRBV7-9	15	TRBD1	TRBJ1-2	NA	TGTGCCAGCAGCTTGGGTCCCGGACAGGTCGCTGGCTACACCTTC	CASSLGPGQVAGYTF
TRBV2	14	NA	TRBJ2-7	NA	TGTGCCAGCAGTCCCCGGGACGGCCCCTACGAGCAGTACTTC	CASSPRDGPYEQYF
TRBV7-9	11	NA	TRBJ1-2	few	TGTGCCAGCAGCTTGACGGATGGCTACACCTTC	CASSLTDGYTF
TRBV2	14	NA	TRBJ1-3	NA	TGTGCCAGCAGTGACGCGGCTTCTGGAAACACCATATATTTT	CASSDAASGNTIYF
TRBV7-2	16	NA	TRBJ1-5	once	TGTGCCAGCAGCAAGACAAGGGTGTTGGACAATCAGCCCCAGCATTTT	CASSKTRVLDNQPQHF
TRBV10-3	11	NA	TRBJ2-7	NA	TGTGCCACCCGTGACTATTACGAGCAGTACTTC	CATRDYYEQYF
TRBV20-1	13	NA	TRBJ1-5	NA	TGCAGTGCAACGATCGATGGCAATCAGCCCCAGCATTTT	CSATIDGNQPQHF
TRBV19	16	NA	TRBJ2-2	many	TGTGCCAGTAGTATTCGGGCCGCCGCGAACACCGGGGAGCTGTTTTTT	CASSIRAAANTGELFF
TRBV20-1	16	NA	TRBJ2-1	NA	TGCAGTGCTAGCACCTGGGACCCGAGCTCCTACAATGAGCAGTTCTTC	CSASTWDPSSYNEQFF
TRBV20-1	15	TRBD2	TRBJ2-1	NA	TGCAGTGCCTTCCGCGGGCGGGGGTCCTACAATGAGCAGTTCTTC	CSAFRGRGSYNEQFF
TRBV7-8	14	TRBD1	TRBJ2-7	NA	TGTGCCAGCAGCTTACGGGACAGGGGGAACGAGCAGTACTTC	CASSLRDRGNEQYF